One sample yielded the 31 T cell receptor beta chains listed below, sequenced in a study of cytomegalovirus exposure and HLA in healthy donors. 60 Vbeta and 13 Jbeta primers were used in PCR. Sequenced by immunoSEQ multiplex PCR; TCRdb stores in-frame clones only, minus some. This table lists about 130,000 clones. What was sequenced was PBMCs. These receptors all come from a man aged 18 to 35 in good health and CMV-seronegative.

The CDR3 region has the DNA TGTGCCAGCAGTGAAAATGGAGGGGCTGAGAGGAACACTGAAGCTTTCTTT. This encodes CASSENGGAERNTEAFF. The rearrangement links TRBV6-1 to TRBJ1-1, with D possibly TRBD1 on 5 matching bases. The CDR3 spans 17 residues. Trimming pared 2 bases from V and 1 base from J, leaving 17 bases between. Germline V gene lookup returns CDR1 MNHNS and CDR2 SASEGT.

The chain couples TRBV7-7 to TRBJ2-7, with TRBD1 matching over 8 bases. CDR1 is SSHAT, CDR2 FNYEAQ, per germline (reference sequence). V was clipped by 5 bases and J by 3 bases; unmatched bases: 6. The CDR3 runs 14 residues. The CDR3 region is CASSQGTGGYEQYF. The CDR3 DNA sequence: TGTGCCAGCAGCCAAGGGACAGGTGGCTACGAGCAGTACTTC.

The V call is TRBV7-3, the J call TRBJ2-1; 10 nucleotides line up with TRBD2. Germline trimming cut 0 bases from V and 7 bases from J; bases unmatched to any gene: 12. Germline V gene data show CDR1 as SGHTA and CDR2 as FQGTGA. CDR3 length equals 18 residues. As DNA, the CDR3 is TGTGCCAGCAGCTTAACGATGCCAGCGGGAGGGCGGGGGAATGAGCAGTTCTTC. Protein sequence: CASSLTMPAGGRGNEQFF.

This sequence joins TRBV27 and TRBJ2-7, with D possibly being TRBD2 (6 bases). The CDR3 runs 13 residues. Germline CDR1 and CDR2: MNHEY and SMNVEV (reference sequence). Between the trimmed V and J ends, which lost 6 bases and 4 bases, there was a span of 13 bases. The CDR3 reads CASSLGGGYEQYF. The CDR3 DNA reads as TGTGCCAGCAGCCTCGGTGGGGGGTACGAGCAGTACTTC.

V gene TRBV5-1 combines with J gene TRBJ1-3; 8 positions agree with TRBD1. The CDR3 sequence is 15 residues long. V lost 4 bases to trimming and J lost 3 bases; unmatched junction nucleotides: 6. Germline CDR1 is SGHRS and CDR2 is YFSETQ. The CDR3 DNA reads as TGCGCCAGCAGCGACCCGACAGGGGATGGAAACACCATATATTTT. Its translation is CASSDPTGDGNTIYF.

For the CDR3, the DNA is TGTGCCAGCAGCACCGGACAGGCGAACACCGGGGAGCTGTTTTTT. Amino acid sequence: CASSTGQANTGELFF. This chain joins TRBV7-2 and TRBJ2-2; the match to TRBD1 covers 7 bases. Trimming took 5 bases from V and 0 from J; bases not matched to a gene: 3. Germline values: CDR1 SGHTA, CDR2 FQGNSA. The CDR3 consists of 15 residues.

The CDR3: CASRRGLAGGDTQYF. CDR3 nucleotide sequence: TGTGCCAGCAGGAGGGGACTAGCGGGAGGGGATACGCAGTATTTT. The genes are TRBV28 and TRBJ2-3; 16 nucleotides agree with TRBD2. The germline CDR1 and CDR2 sequences are MDHEN and SYDVKM. J lost 6 bases, V lost 6 bases, and 3 bases had no gene match. The CDR3 has 15 amino acids.

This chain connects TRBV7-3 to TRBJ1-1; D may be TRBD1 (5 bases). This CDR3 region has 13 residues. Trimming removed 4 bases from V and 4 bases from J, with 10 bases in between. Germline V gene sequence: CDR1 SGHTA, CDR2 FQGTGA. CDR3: CASSWGLGTEAFF. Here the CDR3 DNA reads TGTGCCAGCAGCTGGGGACTGGGCACTGAAGCTTTCTTT. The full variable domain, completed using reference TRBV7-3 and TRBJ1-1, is GAGVSQTPSNKVTEKGKYVELRCDPISGHTALYWYRQSLGQGPEFLIYFQGTGAADDSGLPNDRFFAVRPEGSVSTLKIQRTERGDSAVYLCASSWGLGTEAFFGQGTRLTVV.

As DNA, the CDR3 is TGTGCCAGCAGCTTCCCTACAGGGTCTAGAGAAAAACTGTTTTTT. It yields the protein CASSFPTGSREKLFF. This chain joins TRBV7-9 and TRBJ1-4; D may be TRBD1 (6 bases). This CDR3 has 15 residues. Germline CDR1 is SEHNR and CDR2 is FQNEAQ (reference sequence). Between the trimmed V and J ends, which lost 3 bases and 8 bases, there was a span of 16 bases.

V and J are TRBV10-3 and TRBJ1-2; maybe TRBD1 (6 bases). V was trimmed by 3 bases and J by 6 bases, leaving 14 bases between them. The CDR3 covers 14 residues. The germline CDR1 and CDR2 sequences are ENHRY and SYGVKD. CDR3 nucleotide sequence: TGTGCCATCAGTGATACAGGGTTCGGACATGGCTACACCTTC. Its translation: CAISDTGFGHGYTF.

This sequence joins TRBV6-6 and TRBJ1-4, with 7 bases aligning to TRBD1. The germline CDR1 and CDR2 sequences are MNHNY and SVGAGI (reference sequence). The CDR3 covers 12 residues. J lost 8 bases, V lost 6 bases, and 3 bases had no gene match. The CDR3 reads CASSRQGEKLFF. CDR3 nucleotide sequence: TGTGCCAGCAGCCGACAGGGAGAAAAACTGTTTTTT.

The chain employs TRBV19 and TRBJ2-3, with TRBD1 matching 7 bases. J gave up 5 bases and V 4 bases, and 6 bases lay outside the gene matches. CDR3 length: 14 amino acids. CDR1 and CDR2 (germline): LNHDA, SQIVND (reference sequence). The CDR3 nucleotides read TGTGCCAGTAGTACCGACAGGGCCCTAGATACGCAGTATTTT. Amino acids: CASSTDRALDTQYF.

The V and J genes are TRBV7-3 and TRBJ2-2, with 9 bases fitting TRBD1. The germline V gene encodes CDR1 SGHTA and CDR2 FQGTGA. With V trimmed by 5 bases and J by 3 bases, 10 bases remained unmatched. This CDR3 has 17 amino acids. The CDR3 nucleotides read TGTGCCAGCAGCCTCCGGGACAGGGCATTGGACACCGGGGAGCTGTTTTTT. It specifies CASSLRDRALDTGELFF.

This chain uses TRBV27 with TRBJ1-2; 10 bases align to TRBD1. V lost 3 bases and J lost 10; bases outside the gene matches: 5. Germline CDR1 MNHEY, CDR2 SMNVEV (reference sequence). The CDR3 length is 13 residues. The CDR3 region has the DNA TGTGCCAGCAGTTTTAGGGACAGGGGCTACTACACCTTC. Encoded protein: CASSFRDRGYYTF.

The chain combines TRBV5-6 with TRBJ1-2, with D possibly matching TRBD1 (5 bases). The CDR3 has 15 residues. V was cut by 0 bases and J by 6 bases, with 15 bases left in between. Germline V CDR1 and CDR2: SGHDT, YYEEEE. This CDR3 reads CASSLGQSARNGYTF. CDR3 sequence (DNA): TGTGCCAGCAGCTTGGGACAGTCAGCCCGAAATGGCTACACCTTC. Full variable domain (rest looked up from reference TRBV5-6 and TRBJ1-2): DAGVTQSPTHLIKTRGQQVTLRCSPKSGHDTVSWYQQALGQGPQFIFQYYEEEERQRGNFPDRFSGHQFPNYSSELNVNALLLGDSALYLCASSLGQSARNGYTFGSGTRLTVV.

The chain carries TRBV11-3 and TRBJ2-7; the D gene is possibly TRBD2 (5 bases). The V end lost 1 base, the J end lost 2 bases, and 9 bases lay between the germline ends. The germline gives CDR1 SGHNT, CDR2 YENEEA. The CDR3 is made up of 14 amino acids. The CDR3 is CASSLGTGTYEQYF. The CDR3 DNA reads TGTGCCAGCAGCTTAGGGACTGGTACCTACGAGCAGTACTTC.

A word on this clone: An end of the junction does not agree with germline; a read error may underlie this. The CDR3 is CATSRGTQETQYF. The CDR3 DNA sequence: TGTGCCACCAGCCGGGGGACCCAAGAAACCCAGTACTTC. The rearrangement joins TRBV15 to TRBJ2-5; D is possibly TRBD2 (6 bases). CDR3 length: 13 residues. Germline values: CDR1 LNHNV, CDR2 YYDKDF (reference sequence).

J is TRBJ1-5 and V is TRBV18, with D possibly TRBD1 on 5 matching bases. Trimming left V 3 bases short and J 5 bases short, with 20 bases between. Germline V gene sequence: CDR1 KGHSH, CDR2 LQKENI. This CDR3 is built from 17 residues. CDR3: CASSPGGLGAPDQPQHF. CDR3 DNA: TGTGCCAGCTCACCGGGGGGGTTAGGGGCGCCTGATCAGCCCCAGCATTTT. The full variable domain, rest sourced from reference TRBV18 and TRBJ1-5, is NAGVMQNPRHLVRRRGQEARLRCSPMKGHSHVYWYRQLPEEGLKFMVYLQKENIIDESGMPKERFSAEFPKEGPSILRIQQVVRGDSAAYFCASSPGGLGAPDQPQHFGDGTRLSIL.

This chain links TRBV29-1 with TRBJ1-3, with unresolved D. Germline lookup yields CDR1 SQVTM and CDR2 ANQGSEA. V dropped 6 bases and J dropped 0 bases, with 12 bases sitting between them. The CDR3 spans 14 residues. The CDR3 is CSVLNRGSGNTIYF. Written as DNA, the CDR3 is TGCAGCGTACTTAACCGGGGCTCTGGAAACACCATATATTTT.

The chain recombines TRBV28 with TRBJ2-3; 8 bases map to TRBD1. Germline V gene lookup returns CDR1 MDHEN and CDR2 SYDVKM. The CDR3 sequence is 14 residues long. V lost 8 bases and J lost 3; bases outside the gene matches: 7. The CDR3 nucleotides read TGTGCCAGCCTCGACAGGGGCGGGACAGATACGCAGTATTTT. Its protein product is CASLDRGGTDTQYF.

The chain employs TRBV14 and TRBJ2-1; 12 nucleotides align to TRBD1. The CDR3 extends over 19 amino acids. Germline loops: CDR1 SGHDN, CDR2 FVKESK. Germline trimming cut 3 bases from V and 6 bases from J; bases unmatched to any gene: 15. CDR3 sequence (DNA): TGTGCCAGCAGCCAGGTCCCCGGCCCGGGACAGGGGGCTATCAATGAGCAGTTCTTC. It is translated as CASSQVPGPGQGAINEQFF.

CDR3 bases: TGTGCCAGTATGGCGGGGGCCACATTCAGCTCCTACAATGAGCAGTTCTTC. Protein product: CASMAGATFSSYNEQFF. The rearrangement joins TRBV19 to TRBJ2-1; D is possibly TRBD2 (7 bases). The CDR3 length is 17 residues. Trimming took 7 bases from V and 0 from J, leaving 19 bases between them. The germline CDR1 and CDR2 sequences are LNHDA and SQIVND (reference sequence).

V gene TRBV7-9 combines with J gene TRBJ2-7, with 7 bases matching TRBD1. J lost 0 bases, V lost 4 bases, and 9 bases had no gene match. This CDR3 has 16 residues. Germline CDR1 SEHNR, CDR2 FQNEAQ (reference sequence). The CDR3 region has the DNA TGTGCCAGCAGCTCAGGGGACAGTACTAGCTCCTACGAGCAGTACTTC. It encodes CASSSGDSTSSYEQYF.

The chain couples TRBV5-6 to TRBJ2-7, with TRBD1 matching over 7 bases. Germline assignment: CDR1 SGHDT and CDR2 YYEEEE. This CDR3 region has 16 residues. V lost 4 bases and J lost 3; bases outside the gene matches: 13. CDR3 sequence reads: CASSGANRDRYYEQYF. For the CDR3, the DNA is TGTGCCAGCAGCGGCGCGAACCGGGACAGATACTACGAGCAGTACTTC.

The CDR3 nucleotides are TGTGCCAGCAGCTGGAGATGGACTAGCGGGAGTAGAGGGGTATACAATGAGCAGTTCTTC. Encoded protein: CASSWRWTSGSRGVYNEQFF. The chain uses TRBV11-3 and TRBJ2-1, with 13 bases lining up with TRBD2. CDR1 is SGHNT, CDR2 YENEEA, per germline. V shed 4 bases and J 4 bases; nucleotides not matched to a gene: 16. The CDR3 consists of 20 residues.

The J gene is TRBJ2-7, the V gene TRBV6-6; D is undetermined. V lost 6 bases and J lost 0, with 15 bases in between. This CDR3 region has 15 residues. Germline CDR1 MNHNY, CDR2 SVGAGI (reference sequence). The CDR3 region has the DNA TGTGCCAGCAGCGTCGAGGCTAGGAGCTCCTACGAGCAGTACTTC. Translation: CASSVEARSSYEQYF.

The CDR3 coding sequence is TGTGCCAGCAGCCCGGGACAGAACACCGGGGAGCTGTTTTTT. This translates into CASSPGQNTGELFF. This chain joins TRBV7-2 and TRBJ2-2, with D tentatively TRBD1 (6 bases). The CDR3 is 14 amino acids. Trimming shortened V by 5 bases and J by 1 base, and 8 bases separated the two germline ends. Germline CDR1 SGHTA, CDR2 FQGNSA.

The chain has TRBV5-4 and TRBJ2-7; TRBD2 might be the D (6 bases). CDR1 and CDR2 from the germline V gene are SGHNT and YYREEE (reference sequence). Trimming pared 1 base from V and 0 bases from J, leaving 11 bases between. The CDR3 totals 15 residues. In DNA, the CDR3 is TGTGCCAGCAGCTTGCCGGGGGTCAGCTCCTACGAGCAGTACTTC. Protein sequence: CASSLPGVSSYEQYF.

The CDR3 reads CASSVGLVRDVRAGANVLTF. The DNA for the CDR3 is TGTGCCAGCAGCGTAGGGTTGGTGCGGGACGTAAGAGCTGGGGCCAACGTCCTGACTTTC. V usage is TRBV9 and J usage is TRBJ2-6; a weak D match, TRBD2 (6 bases). CDR1 and CDR2 (germline): SGDLS, YYNGEE. Trimming removed 0 bases from V and 2 bases from J, with 21 bases in between. This CDR3 region has 20 residues.

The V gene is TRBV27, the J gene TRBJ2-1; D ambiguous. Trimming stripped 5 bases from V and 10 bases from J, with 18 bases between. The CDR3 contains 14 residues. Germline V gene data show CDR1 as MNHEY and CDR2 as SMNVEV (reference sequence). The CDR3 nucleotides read TGTGCCAGCAGTACCTCATTAGAATCCCGCGAGCAGTTCTTC. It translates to CASSTSLESREQFF.

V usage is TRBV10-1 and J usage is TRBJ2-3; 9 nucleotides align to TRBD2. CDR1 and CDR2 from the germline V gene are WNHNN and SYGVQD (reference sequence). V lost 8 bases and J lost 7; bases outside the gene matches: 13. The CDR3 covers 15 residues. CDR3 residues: CASLELAGGENTQYF. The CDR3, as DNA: TGCGCCAGCCTAGAACTAGCGGGCGGCGAGAATACGCAGTATTTT.